Each of the 17 T cell receptor beta chains below was sequenced from the same sample in a study of CD8 T cells in ankylosing spondylitis. TCRdb reprocessed the 5' RACE reads via MiXCR and lists one record per CDR3 protein. The top ten clones hold over 0.55% of a sample with 250,000 or so distinct CDR3 sequences, around 25% of them seen once. Sequenced: blood, either unsorted or a sorted T cell fraction (not recorded which). The receptors stem from a male donor with ankylosing spondylitis or in good health (not recorded which).

This clonotype was seen a handful of times. The CDR3 region is CSAGLTGKNTEAFF. The CDR3 DNA is TGCAGTGCGGGGCTTACAGGGAAGAACACTGAAGCTTTCTTT. The V gene is TRBV20-1, the J gene TRBJ1-1; TRBD1 might be the D (6 bases). The CDR3 runs 14 residues. From germline, CDR1 is DFQATT and CDR2 SNEGSKA (reference sequence). V was clipped by 6 bases and J by 1 base, with 15 bases between them.

Many counts were recorded for this clonotype. The chain is built from TRBV20-1 and TRBJ1-4; 8 bases match TRBD1. Germline CDR1 DFQATT, CDR2 SNEGSKA (reference sequence). Trimming took 3 bases from V and 3 from J; bases not matched to a gene: 3. The CDR3 runs to 14 residues. CDR3 sequence: CSARGTGPNEKLFF. CDR3 nucleotides: TGCAGTGCTAGGGGGACAGGCCCTAATGAAAAACTGTTTTTT.

The chain links TRBV10-2 to TRBJ1-5; 7 bases agree with TRBD1. This CDR3 region has 14 residues. Germline lookup yields CDR1 WSHSY and CDR2 SAAADI. J gave up 2 bases and V 6 bases, and 4 bases lay outside the gene matches. The chain's CDR3 is CASSDREGNQPQHF. The CDR3 region has the DNA TGCGCCAGCAGCGACAGGGAGGGCAATCAGCCCCAGCATTTT.

The genes are TRBV4-1 and TRBJ1-2, with D possibly matching TRBD1 (5 bases). CDR3 length: 15 amino acids. Trimming shortened V by 4 bases and J by 4 bases, and 16 bases separated the two germline ends. Germline V gives CDR1 MGHRA, CDR2 YSYEKL. The CDR3 bases are TGCGCCAGCAGCCTCTTGGGGGGGGTCGGCTATGGCTACACCTTC. It codes for CASSLLGGVGYGYTF.

This clonotype appeared a few times. This chain connects TRBV20-1 to TRBJ1-1; 11 bases agree with TRBD1. The J segment lost 5 bases and the V segment lost 3 bases, leaving 8 bases of the junction unmatched. The germline V gene encodes CDR1 DFQATT and CDR2 SNEGSKA (reference sequence). This CDR3 is 15 amino acids long. In DNA form, the CDR3 reads TGCAGTGCTAGGCTTTGGGACAGGGGGAGGACTGAAGCTTTCTTT. Its protein is CSARLWDRGRTEAFF.

The sample holds a few counts of this clonotype. The chain is built from TRBV29-1 and TRBJ2-4; D remains unclear. V gave up 6 bases and J gave up 0 bases, with 9 bases separating them. The V gene's germline CDR1 is SQVTM and CDR2 ANQGSEA. The length of the CDR3 is 13 residues. The CDR3 DNA follows: TGCAGCGTCGCACCTTTAGCCAAAAACATTCAGTACTTC. Its protein product is CSVAPLAKNIQYF.

V and J are TRBV2 and TRBJ2-5; perhaps TRBD2 as D (6 bases). CDR1 is SNHLY and CDR2 is FYNNEI in the germline V gene. The V and J ends lost 7 bases and 4 bases respectively, with 13 bases between them. The CDR3 totals 13 residues. The CDR3 nucleotides read TGTGCCAGCAAGTCGGGGGTGGGAGAGACCCAGTACTTC. It encodes CASKSGVGETQYF.

This clonotype was detected ten times or more. The rearrangement links TRBV7-9 to TRBJ1-5, with D uncertain. In germline, CDR1 is SEHNR, CDR2 FQNEAQ (reference sequence). This CDR3 is built from 16 residues. The V gene lost 1 base and the J gene lost 3 bases, with 13 bases spanning the gap. The CDR3 coding sequence is TGTGCCAGCAGCTTAGACCGTCTGGGCCTCAATCAGCCCCAGCATTTT. Its translation: CASSLDRLGLNQPQHF.

This chain uses TRBV29-1 with TRBJ2-7, with 9 bases fitting TRBD1. Germline V gene data show CDR1 as SQVTM and CDR2 as ANQGSEA. CDR3 length: 13 amino acids. V lost 7 bases to trimming and J lost 5 bases; unmatched junction nucleotides: 9. The CDR3 bases are TGCAGCGCGGCCGGGACAGGGAGGGACGAGCAGTACTTC. This translates into CSAAGTGRDEQYF.

This clonotype was seen many times. The gene calls are TRBV29-1 and TRBJ1-3; 8 bases align to TRBD1. The V gene's germline CDR1 is SQVTM and CDR2 ANQGSEA. The CDR3 totals 14 residues. V lost 3 bases to trimming and J lost 0 bases; unmatched junction nucleotides: 1. The CDR3 loop reads CSVDTGGSGNTIYF. The CDR3 DNA is TGCAGCGTTGACACAGGGGGCTCTGGAAACACCATATATTTT.

CDR3 DNA: TGTGCCAGCCGCGGGTTGGGTTCGCCCACCTACAATGAGCAGTTCTTC. It encodes CASRGLGSPTYNEQFF. This rearrangement joins TRBV10-3 to TRBJ2-1, with a tentative D call TRBD2 (5 bases). The germline gives CDR1 ENHRY, CDR2 SYGVKD. Trimming took off 10 bases at V and 2 bases at J, with 21 bases between the two ends. This CDR3 region has 16 residues.

The V and J genes are TRBV4-2 and TRBJ2-2, with no clear D. V was shortened by 0 bases and J by 6 bases, with 8 bases between the two germline ends. Germline V gene sequence: CDR1 LGHNA, CDR2 YNFKEQ. The CDR3 is 14 residues long. This chain's CDR3 is CASSQEWLAGELFF. Written as DNA, the CDR3 is TGTGCCAGCAGCCAAGAGTGGTTGGCCGGGGAGCTGTTTTTT.

This clonotype was detected a few times. The chain couples TRBV12-3 or TRBV12-4 to TRBJ2-5; D gene ambiguous. The CDR3 is 16 amino acids. Trimming left V 5 bases short and J 1 base short, with 17 bases between. CDR3: CASSATPTPFQETQYF. The CDR3 nucleotides read TGTGCCAGCAGTGCCACCCCGACCCCCTTCCAAGAGACCCAGTACTTC.

A few counts support this clonotype. The chain carries TRBV5-1 and TRBJ2-7; 8 nucleotides match TRBD1. With 0 bases clipped from V and 4 bases from J, the junction kept 6 bases outside the gene matches. This CDR3 has 15 residues. Germline values: CDR1 SGHRS, CDR2 YFSETQ. This CDR3 reads CASSLAPGQGYEQYF. In DNA, the CDR3 is TGCGCCAGCAGCTTGGCCCCCGGACAGGGATACGAGCAGTACTTC.

This clonotype has just a few counts. The J gene is TRBJ1-2, the V gene TRBV29-1; TRBD1 matches at 12 bases. V lost 5 bases to trimming and J lost 1 base; unmatched junction nucleotides: 5. In germline, CDR1 is SQVTM, CDR2 ANQGSEA. The CDR3 sequence is 15 residues long. The CDR3 nucleotides read TGCAGCGTTCCCGGGACAGGGGGCCATAACTATGGCTACACCTTC. Translation: CSVPGTGGHNYGYTF.

Ten or more counts support this clonotype. The chain employs TRBV20-1 and TRBJ2-5; perhaps D is TRBD1 or TRBD2 (5 bases each). Germline V lookup: CDR1 DFQATT, CDR2 SNEGSKA (reference sequence). This CDR3 is 13 amino acids long. Trimming took off 5 bases at V and 7 bases at J, with 17 bases between the two ends. CDR3 residues: CSASGTPGGTQYF. The CDR3 DNA follows: TGCAGTGCTTCCGGGACCCCCGGAGGGACCCAGTACTTC.

The rearrangement links TRBV5-1 to TRBJ2-1; perhaps TRBD1 as D (7 bases). Trimming pared 2 bases from V and 4 bases from J, leaving 13 bases between. The CDR3 covers 15 residues. Germline lookup yields CDR1 SGHRS and CDR2 YFSETQ. CDR3 protein: CASSFGGQRYNEQFF. In DNA form, the CDR3 reads TGCGCCAGCAGCTTCGGGGGACAGCGATACAATGAGCAGTTCTTC.